This entry is about one TCR beta chain. What it binds is not known. This specimen comes from a study of T cell responses to AZD1222 COVID-19 vaccine. The study's findings and limits: Most donors were white British, females outnumbered males, and clonal diversity was possibly underestimated.

The CDR3 runs 14 residues. Trimming took 0 bases from V and 0 from J, leaving 2 bases between them. Per germline, CDR1 LGHNA and CDR2 YSLEER. Sequencing used immunoSEQ multiplex PCR; TCRdb keeps in-frame clones, though not all of them. The sample lists more than 50,000 clones, approximately 90% occurring once. The starting material was peripheral blood, obtained on day 0 of AZD1222 vaccination. This receptor was obtained from an adult in good health. The rearrangement joins TRBV4-3 to TRBJ2-2; D not resolved. Here the CDR3 DNA reads TGCGCCAGCAGCCAAGACCCGAACACCGGGGAGCTGTTTTTT. This gives the protein CASSQDPNTGELFF.